The rows below give T cell receptor beta chains drawn from one sample of a study of identical twins. A single record per CDR3 protein comes from TCRdb applying MiXCR to the 5' RACE reads. The sample lists a few hundred thousand distinct CDR3 sequences; roughly a tenth were seen once. Sequenced input: memory T cells sorted from blood. The receptors were gathered from a man between 45 and 60 years old in good health. The CDR3 runs from the conserved cysteine through the conserved F or W. A D gene is named only where the DNA matches it firmly. Expanded clones get a size class; other rows say once, few or many, or leave the size out.

D gene: TRBD1
V gene: TRBV20-1
J gene: TRBJ1-5
clone size: many
CDR3 DNA: TGCAGTGCTAGAGAACAGGGGCAGTTCTTTCAGCCCCAGCATTTT
CDR3 protein: CSAREQGQFFQPQHF

D gene: TRBD1
V gene: TRBV12-3/TRBV12-4
J gene: TRBJ1-2
clone size: few
CDR3 DNA: TGTGCCAGCAGTTTAGTAAGGGGGCGAGGGGTTAGCAACTATGGCTACACCTTC
CDR3 protein: CASSLVRGRGVSNYGYTF

D gene: -
V gene: TRBV10-2
J gene: TRBJ1-1
clone size: few
CDR3 DNA: TGCGCCAGCAGTGAAACCGGGGGCACTGAAGCTTTCTTT
CDR3 protein: CASSETGGTEAFF

D gene: TRBD1
V gene: TRBV10-2
J gene: TRBJ2-7
clone size: many
CDR3 DNA: TGCGCCACCAAATTCCGGGACAGGGTCGACGAGCAGTACTTC
CDR3 protein: CATKFRDRVDEQYF

D gene: -
V gene: TRBV27
J gene: TRBJ2-1
clone size: -
CDR3 DNA: TGTGCCAGCAGTTCCCCGATGGCTAGCTCCTACAATGAGCAGTTCTTC
CDR3 protein: CASSSPMASSYNEQFF

D gene: -
V gene: TRBV5-1
J gene: TRBJ2-7
clone size: -
CDR3 DNA: TGCGCCAGCAGCTTGTCCGCAGGGCGCTACGAGCAGTACTTC
CDR3 protein: CASSLSAGRYEQYF

D gene: -
V gene: TRBV13
J gene: TRBJ2-5
clone size: -
CDR3 DNA: TGTGCCAGCAGCTTCCCCAGGGAGACGACCCAGTACTTC
CDR3 protein: CASSFPRETTQYF

D gene: TRBD1
V gene: TRBV10-3
J gene: TRBJ2-2
clone size: -
CDR3 DNA: TGTGCCATTGCGGACAGGGGAGGGTACACCGGGGAGCTGTTTTTT
CDR3 protein: CAIADRGGYTGELFF

D gene: -
V gene: TRBV24-1
J gene: TRBJ1-1
clone size: many
CDR3 DNA: TGTGCCACCAGTGAAAGCCAGAACACTGAAGCTTTCTTT
CDR3 protein: CATSESQNTEAFF

D gene: -
V gene: TRBV5-5
J gene: TRBJ2-7
clone size: many
CDR3 DNA: TGTGCCAGCAGCTTTTCAACGACCCCGGAGCAGTACTTC
CDR3 protein: CASSFSTTPEQYF

D gene: TRBD2
V gene: TRBV3-1
J gene: TRBJ2-4
clone size: -
CDR3 DNA: TGTGCCAGCAGCCCGACTAGCGAACACCTAGCCAAAAACATTCAGTACTTC
CDR3 protein: CASSPTSEHLAKNIQYF

D gene: TRBD1
V gene: TRBV10-3
J gene: TRBJ1-2
clone size: many
CDR3 DNA: TGTGCCATCAGTGAGTCTCCCCTGCGGCAGGGGGCGATGATTGGTGGCTACACCTTC
CDR3 protein: CAISESPLRQGAMIGGYTF

D gene: TRBD1
V gene: TRBV3-1
J gene: TRBJ1-4
clone size: -
CDR3 DNA: TGTGCCAGCAGCCAAACAGGGGGTGAAGAAAAACTGTTTTTT
CDR3 protein: CASSQTGGEEKLFF

D gene: -
V gene: TRBV27
J gene: TRBJ2-1
clone size: -
CDR3 DNA: TGTGCCAGCAGTACAATAGCTGGAACTGAGCAGTTCTTC
CDR3 protein: CASSTIAGTEQFF

D gene: TRBD1
V gene: TRBV29-1
J gene: TRBJ2-7
clone size: many
CDR3 DNA: TGCAGCGCGATCCGGGACAGGAGCTCCTACGAGCAGTACTTC
CDR3 protein: CSAIRDRSSYEQYF

D gene: -
V gene: TRBV2
J gene: TRBJ2-7
clone size: many
CDR3 DNA: TGTGCCAGCAGTCCCAAGTACGAGCAGTACTTC
CDR3 protein: CASSPKYEQYF

D gene: -
V gene: TRBV3-1
J gene: TRBJ2-5
clone size: -
CDR3 DNA: TGTGCCAGCAGCCAACTGCACCAAGAGACCCAGTACTTC
CDR3 protein: CASSQLHQETQYF

D gene: -
V gene: TRBV20-1
J gene: TRBJ2-2
clone size: many
CDR3 DNA: TGCAGTGCTAAAGAGGGCCAGAACACCGGGGAGCTGTTTTTT
CDR3 protein: CSAKEGQNTGELFF

D gene: -
V gene: TRBV19
J gene: TRBJ2-2
clone size: few
CDR3 DNA: TGTGCCAGTACGCGGGTTCCCTCGACCGGGGAGCTGTTTTTT
CDR3 protein: CASTRVPSTGELFF

D gene: -
V gene: TRBV20-1
J gene: TRBJ2-1
clone size: -
CDR3 DNA: TGCAGTGCTATCGGGTCAGGGGCGGGCGGGAGTCCCTACAATGAGCAGTTCTTC
CDR3 protein: CSAIGSGAGGSPYNEQFF

D gene: TRBD1
V gene: TRBV19
J gene: TRBJ1-1
clone size: -
CDR3 DNA: TGTGCCAGTAGTATGCCTCGGACAGGGAACACTGAAGCTTTCTTT
CDR3 protein: CASSMPRTGNTEAFF

D gene: -
V gene: TRBV7-9
J gene: TRBJ1-6
clone size: few
CDR3 DNA: TGTGCCAGCAGCTTTGATAATTCACCCCTCCACTTT
CDR3 protein: CASSFDNSPLHF

D gene: -
V gene: TRBV4-1
J gene: TRBJ1-6
clone size: many
CDR3 DNA: TGCGCCAGCAGCCAAGCTTTCGGGGTCTCGAATTCACCCCTCCACTTT
CDR3 protein: CASSQAFGVSNSPLHF

D gene: -
V gene: TRBV10-3
J gene: TRBJ2-1
clone size: many
CDR3 DNA: TGTGCCATCAGTGACCAGCAGGGCCCCTACAATGAGCAGTTCTTC
CDR3 protein: CAISDQQGPYNEQFF

D gene: TRBD2
V gene: TRBV4-1
J gene: TRBJ2-5
clone size: many
CDR3 DNA: TGCGCCAGCAGCCAAGATCCGACTAGCGGGATGAGAGAGACCCAGTACTTC
CDR3 protein: CASSQDPTSGMRETQYF

D gene: TRBD2
V gene: TRBV29-1
J gene: TRBJ2-1
clone size: many
CDR3 DNA: TGCAGCGCAAAACCGGGACTAGGGATCGGGGAGCAGTTCTTC
CDR3 protein: CSAKPGLGIGEQFF

D gene: TRBD1
V gene: TRBV4-1
J gene: TRBJ2-3
clone size: many
CDR3 DNA: TGCGCCAGCAGCCAAGGGTATTTGGGACAGCTCACAGATACGCAGTATTTT
CDR3 protein: CASSQGYLGQLTDTQYF

D gene: TRBD1
V gene: TRBV5-4
J gene: TRBJ2-1
clone size: -
CDR3 DNA: TGTGCCAGCAGCACAATGGACAGGAGCTCCTACAATGAGCAGTTCTTC
CDR3 protein: CASSTMDRSSYNEQFF

D gene: TRBD1
V gene: TRBV5-1
J gene: TRBJ1-2
clone size: many
CDR3 DNA: TGCGCCAGCAGCTTGGCTTGGTCCGACAGGGGAGGCTATGGCTACACCTTC
CDR3 protein: CASSLAWSDRGGYGYTF

D gene: -
V gene: TRBV5-1
J gene: TRBJ2-5
clone size: many
CDR3 DNA: TGCGCCAGCAGCTTAGGTCGATCGGGCTGGGAGACCCAGTACTTC
CDR3 protein: CASSLGRSGWETQYF

D gene: -
V gene: TRBV7-2
J gene: TRBJ1-2
clone size: -
CDR3 DNA: TGTGCCAGCAGCGGATTAGTAGTCAGGGACTATGGCTACACCTTC
CDR3 protein: CASSGLVVRDYGYTF

D gene: -
V gene: TRBV5-5
J gene: TRBJ2-2
clone size: many
CDR3 DNA: TGTGCCAGCAGTTCCCGCGGGGGCTGGGACACCGGGGAGCTGTTTTTT
CDR3 protein: CASSSRGGWDTGELFF

D gene: -
V gene: TRBV6-6
J gene: TRBJ2-5
clone size: many
CDR3 DNA: TGTGCCAGCAGTACGGGCAGACAAGAGACCCAGTACTTC
CDR3 protein: CASSTGRQETQYF

D gene: TRBD1
V gene: TRBV5-1
J gene: TRBJ2-5
clone size: many
CDR3 DNA: TGCGCCAGCAGCTTAGGGACAGGCGGGGAATTCACCCAGTACTTC
CDR3 protein: CASSLGTGGEFTQYF

D gene: -
V gene: TRBV6-2/TRBV6-3
J gene: TRBJ2-1
clone size: many
CDR3 DNA: TGTGCCAGCAGTTATTCAGCCGGCTCCTACAATGAGCAGTTCTTC
CDR3 protein: CASSYSAGSYNEQFF

D gene: -
V gene: TRBV12-3/TRBV12-4
J gene: TRBJ2-7
clone size: -
CDR3 DNA: TGTGCCAGCAGGCCAGCTGTGGCAGGTCGGGTCGAGCAGTACTTC
CDR3 protein: CASRPAVAGRVEQYF

D gene: -
V gene: TRBV10-3
J gene: TRBJ2-7
clone size: -
CDR3 DNA: TGTGCCATCAGATACAGACAGGAGAGGGGGTACGAGCAGTACTTC
CDR3 protein: CAIRYRQERGYEQYF

D gene: TRBD2
V gene: TRBV7-9
J gene: TRBJ2-3
clone size: many
CDR3 DNA: TGTGCCACCCAGGGAGCGGGAAGAGTGGTGGGAGATACGCAGTATTTT
CDR3 protein: CATQGAGRVVGDTQYF

D gene: -
V gene: TRBV5-1
J gene: TRBJ1-3
clone size: -
CDR3 DNA: TGCGCCAGCAGCACCCGAGGACAAACTGGAGTGGACACCATATATTTT
CDR3 protein: CASSTRGQTGVDTIYF

D gene: -
V gene: TRBV5-6
J gene: TRBJ1-4
clone size: many
CDR3 DNA: TGTGCCAGCAGCTTGGTGGGGACCCCCGGGGAAAAACTGTTTTTT
CDR3 protein: CASSLVGTPGEKLFF

D gene: TRBD2
V gene: TRBV6-1
J gene: TRBJ2-1
clone size: many
CDR3 DNA: TGTGCCAGCACGTACGCTCACCCGGGAGGGAATGAGCAGTTCTTC
CDR3 protein: CASTYAHPGGNEQFF

D gene: -
V gene: TRBV4-1
J gene: TRBJ2-5
clone size: -
CDR3 DNA: TGCGCCAGCAGCCAAGCTCCCGGGCCGGGGGAGACCCAGTACTTC
CDR3 protein: CASSQAPGPGETQYF

D gene: -
V gene: TRBV4-2
J gene: TRBJ2-7
clone size: -
CDR3 DNA: TGTGCCAGCAGCCAGTTTTTCTTCCAGGGGCTTAACCGGGACGAATACGAGCAGTACTTC
CDR3 protein: CASSQFFFQGLNRDEYEQYF

D gene: TRBD1
V gene: TRBV20-1
J gene: TRBJ2-4
clone size: many
CDR3 DNA: TGCAGTCGCCCCGGGACAGGGGGTTTGCTGTCCAAAAACATTCAGTACTTC
CDR3 protein: CSRPGTGGLLSKNIQYF

D gene: -
V gene: TRBV29-1
J gene: TRBJ1-5
clone size: many
CDR3 DNA: TGCAGCGTTGAGTCTGGGAATGGGAATCAGCCCCAGCATTTT
CDR3 protein: CSVESGNGNQPQHF

D gene: TRBD1
V gene: TRBV20-1
J gene: TRBJ1-2
clone size: -
CDR3 DNA: TGCAGTGCTAACTTTGGACAGGTTAACTATGGCTACACCTTC
CDR3 protein: CSANFGQVNYGYTF

D gene: -
V gene: TRBV4-2
J gene: TRBJ1-6
clone size: many
CDR3 DNA: TGTGCCAGCAGCCAAGACGGACAGCAAAATTCACCCCTCCACTTT
CDR3 protein: CASSQDGQQNSPLHF

D gene: -
V gene: TRBV28
J gene: TRBJ1-6
clone size: few
CDR3 DNA: TGTGCCAGCAGCCCAAGAACCAGGGAACTGGATAATTCACCCCTCCACTTT
CDR3 protein: CASSPRTRELDNSPLHF

D gene: -
V gene: TRBV24-1
J gene: TRBJ2-3
clone size: -
CDR3 DNA: TGTGCCACCAGTGATAGGAGTACAGATACGCAGTATTTT
CDR3 protein: CATSDRSTDTQYF

D gene: -
V gene: TRBV10-3
J gene: TRBJ2-6
clone size: many
CDR3 DNA: TGTGCCACTAAACAGGCCTCTGGGGCCAACGTCCTGACTTTC
CDR3 protein: CATKQASGANVLTF